This paragraph reports one T cell receptor beta chain. This entry is derived from a study of Ad26.COV2.S vaccination and SARS-CoV-2 variants. Libraries were prepared by immunoSEQ multiplex PCR; TCRdb keeps only in-frame clonotypes and omits some of them. The table shows 250,000 or so clones, with approximately 88% occurring only once. Treatment noted: around 19 received Ad26.COV2.S at low or high dose, single or two shots; five or six received placebo; per-sample allocation not given. Vaccine and placebo recipients were sampled on day 63 after the first injection. This CDR3 contains 19 residues. Germline CDR1 reads KGHDR; CDR2 reads SFDVKD. Trimming at V came to 8 bases and at J to 7 bases, leaving 23 bases not matched to a gene.

The specimen was peripheral blood, collected in a trial of Ad26.COV2.S vaccine versus placebo. V and J are TRBV24-1 and TRBJ2-2, with TRBD2 matching 8 bases. The sequence was obtained from a person aged 18-65 years who received the Ad26.COV2.S COVID-19 vaccine or a placebo. In nucleotides, the CDR3 is TGTGCCACCAAAAATTGGCAACGGGAACTAGCGGTTCGGGGCGGGGAGCTGTTTTTT. Encoded protein: CATKNWQRELAVRGGELFF.